This is a list of T cell receptor beta chains from one sample in a study of T cell responses to AZD1222 COVID-19 vaccine. Profiling relied on immunoSEQ multiplex PCR, and the TCRdb table lists in-frame clones only, not all of them. There are about 130,000 clones in the sample; approximately 85% occur only once, and around 5.3% lies in the top ten. Source: peripheral blood, taken 28 days after the second AZD1222 dose. The receptors stem from an adult who received the AZD1222 COVID-19 vaccine. CDR3s include the opening cysteine and the closing phenylalanine or tryptophan. A D gene is named only where the DNA matches it firmly. Clone size is shown for a subset of rows, as once, few, many or a class of expanded clone.

CDR3aa: CASSPVGFYNSPLHF; CDR3nt: TGTGCCAGCAGCCCCGTAGGATTCTATAATTCACCCCTCCACTTT; abundance: NA; d_gene: NA; j_gene: TRBJ1-6; v_gene: TRBV28
CDR3aa: CASMRDRYEQYF; CDR3nt: TGTGCCAGCATGAGAGATAGATACGAGCAGTACTTC; abundance: NA; d_gene: NA; j_gene: TRBJ2-7; v_gene: TRBV6-5
CDR3aa: CASSPQGGTEAFF; CDR3nt: TGTGCCAGCAGCCCACAGGGGGGCACTGAAGCTTTCTTT; abundance: NA; d_gene: TRBD1; j_gene: TRBJ1-1; v_gene: TRBV7-2
CDR3aa: CSAIEREPYEQYF; CDR3nt: TGCAGTGCTATTGAGCGGGAGCCCTACGAGCAGTACTTC; abundance: medium-sized; d_gene: TRBD2; j_gene: TRBJ2-7; v_gene: TRBV20-1
CDR3aa: CASSIDINSGNTIYF; CDR3nt: TGTGCTAGCAGCATCGACATCAACTCTGGAAACACCATATATTTT; abundance: few; d_gene: NA; j_gene: TRBJ1-3; v_gene: TRBV7-7
CDR3aa: CASSQWAGNYGYTF; CDR3nt: TGTGCCAGCAGCCAATGGGCAGGGAACTATGGCTACACCTTC; abundance: once; d_gene: NA; j_gene: TRBJ1-2; v_gene: TRBV14
CDR3aa: CASSAYNSPLHF; CDR3nt: TGTGCCAGCAGTGCCTATAATTCACCCCTCCACTTT; abundance: NA; d_gene: NA; j_gene: TRBJ1-6; v_gene: TRBV25-1
CDR3aa: CASSLALQATNEKLFF; CDR3nt: TGTGCCAGCAGCTTGGCCCTTCAAGCAACTAATGAAAAACTGTTTTTT; abundance: NA; d_gene: NA; j_gene: TRBJ1-4; v_gene: TRBV5-4
CDR3aa: CSVAAGLYNEQFF; CDR3nt: TGCAGCGTTGCAGCGGGACTCTACAATGAGCAGTTCTTC; abundance: NA; d_gene: TRBD2; j_gene: TRBJ2-1; v_gene: TRBV29-1
CDR3aa: CASSPGAHRQFF; CDR3nt: TGTGCCAGCAGCCCCGGGGCCCACCGGCAGTTCTTC; abundance: NA; d_gene: NA; j_gene: TRBJ2-1; v_gene: TRBV2
CDR3aa: CASRTGTYTYEQYF; CDR3nt: TGTGCCAGCAGGACCGGGACTTACACCTACGAGCAGTACTTC; abundance: NA; d_gene: NA; j_gene: TRBJ2-7; v_gene: TRBV6-5
CDR3aa: CAISRRDDSYEQYF; CDR3nt: TGTGCCATCAGCCGCCGGGACGACTCCTACGAGCAGTACTTC; abundance: once; d_gene: NA; j_gene: TRBJ2-7; v_gene: TRBV10-3
CDR3aa: CASSLGGTGTGELFF; CDR3nt: TGTGCCAGCTCCCTCGGTGGGACAGGGACCGGGGAGCTGTTTTTT; abundance: NA; d_gene: TRBD1; j_gene: TRBJ2-2; v_gene: TRBV2
CDR3aa: CASRQQWGYMNTEAFF; CDR3nt: TGTGCCAGCAGACAACAATGGGGATACATGAACACTGAAGCTTTCTTT; abundance: NA; d_gene: NA; j_gene: TRBJ1-1; v_gene: TRBV27
CDR3aa: CAISEPVTGQPQHF; CDR3nt: TGTGCCATCAGTGAGCCGGTCACGGGGCAGCCCCAGCATTTT; abundance: NA; d_gene: NA; j_gene: TRBJ1-5; v_gene: TRBV10-3
CDR3aa: CASSLANEGEKLFF; CDR3nt: TGTGCCAGCAGCTTGGCCAACGAGGGTGAAAAACTGTTTTTT; abundance: NA; d_gene: NA; j_gene: TRBJ1-4; v_gene: TRBV5-6
CDR3aa: CASSQTVGPYEQYF; CDR3nt: TGTGCCAGCAGCCAGACCGTAGGACCCTACGAGCAGTACTTC; abundance: NA; d_gene: NA; j_gene: TRBJ2-7; v_gene: TRBV11-2
CDR3aa: CATSAPGLAGEGGYNEQFF; CDR3nt: TGTGCCACCAGTGCCCCCGGACTAGCGGGAGAGGGGGGCTACAATGAGCAGTTCTTC; abundance: NA; d_gene: TRBD2; j_gene: TRBJ2-1; v_gene: TRBV24-1
CDR3aa: CASGLGFSRGYTF; CDR3nt: TGTGCCAGCGGCTTGGGTTTTTCTCGGGGCTACACCTTC; abundance: NA; d_gene: NA; j_gene: TRBJ1-2; v_gene: TRBV2
CDR3aa: CASSVEWEGPYTF; CDR3nt: TGTGCCAGCAGCGTAGAATGGGAAGGTCCCTACACCTTC; abundance: once; d_gene: NA; j_gene: TRBJ1-2; v_gene: TRBV9
CDR3aa: CATSSMPGSGNTIYF; CDR3nt: TGTGCCACCAGCAGTATGCCGGGCTCTGGAAACACCATATATTTT; abundance: once; d_gene: NA; j_gene: TRBJ1-3; v_gene: TRBV15
CDR3aa: CASSAITGTNYGYTF; CDR3nt: TGTGCCAGCAGCGCAATAACAGGGACGAACTATGGCTACACCTTC; abundance: NA; d_gene: NA; j_gene: TRBJ1-2; v_gene: TRBV28
CDR3aa: CASSPWDRVDEQYF; CDR3nt: TGTGCCAGCTCACCTTGGGACAGGGTGGACGAGCAGTACTTC; abundance: once; d_gene: TRBD1; j_gene: TRBJ2-7; v_gene: TRBV18
CDR3aa: CASTNRGHNQPQHF; CDR3nt: TGTGCCAGCACTAACAGGGGGCACAATCAGCCCCAGCATTTT; abundance: NA; d_gene: TRBD1; j_gene: TRBJ1-5; v_gene: TRBV6-1
CDR3aa: CASSWDTSPLHF; CDR3nt: TGTGCCAGCAGCTGGGACACTTCACCCCTCCACTTT; abundance: NA; d_gene: NA; j_gene: TRBJ1-6; v_gene: TRBV7-2
CDR3aa: CASSQDRDSSYNEQFF; CDR3nt: TGTGCCAGCAGCCAAGATCGAGACAGTTCCTACAATGAGCAGTTCTTC; abundance: NA; d_gene: NA; j_gene: TRBJ2-1; v_gene: TRBV14
CDR3aa: CASSVASGGAWETQYF; CDR3nt: TGTGCCAGCAGCGTTGCGAGCGGGGGGGCTTGGGAGACCCAGTACTTC; abundance: NA; d_gene: TRBD2; j_gene: TRBJ2-5; v_gene: TRBV9
CDR3aa: CASSLYPQGTYEQYF; CDR3nt: TGTGCCAGCAGCTTATACCCCCAGGGAACCTACGAGCAGTACTTC; abundance: few; d_gene: NA; j_gene: TRBJ2-7; v_gene: TRBV7-2
CDR3aa: CASKRVEADTQYF; CDR3nt: TGTGCCAGCAAAAGGGTAGAAGCAGATACGCAGTATTTT; abundance: NA; d_gene: NA; j_gene: TRBJ2-3; v_gene: TRBV5-4
CDR3aa: CASSPGTDNSPLHF; CDR3nt: TGCGCCAGCAGCCCCGGGACAGATAATTCACCCCTCCACTTT; abundance: NA; d_gene: TRBD1; j_gene: TRBJ1-6; v_gene: TRBV5-1
CDR3aa: CASSSYGQGVNTGELFF; CDR3nt: TGTGCCAGCAGTTCATACGGACAGGGGGTTAACACCGGGGAGCTGTTTTTT; abundance: NA; d_gene: TRBD1; j_gene: TRBJ2-2; v_gene: TRBV27
CDR3aa: CASSLGAGARGQFF; CDR3nt: TGTGCCAGCAGTTTGGGAGCGGGGGCCCGAGGGCAGTTCTTC; abundance: NA; d_gene: TRBD2; j_gene: TRBJ2-1; v_gene: TRBV27
CDR3aa: CASKTQGTEKLFF; CDR3nt: TGTGCCAGCAAGACACAGGGAACGGAAAAACTGTTTTTT; abundance: NA; d_gene: NA; j_gene: TRBJ1-4; v_gene: TRBV5-8
CDR3aa: CASSHRPGLAFF; CDR3nt: TGTGCCAGCAGCCATCGACCGGGACTCGCGTTCTTC; abundance: NA; d_gene: NA; j_gene: TRBJ2-1; v_gene: TRBV14
CDR3aa: CASSPTGGRGDTQYF; CDR3nt: TGTGCCAGCAGTCCGACAGGGGGCAGGGGAGATACGCAGTATTTT; abundance: NA; d_gene: TRBD1; j_gene: TRBJ2-3; v_gene: TRBV6-6
CDR3aa: CASSQVKGTEAFF; CDR3nt: TGCGCCAGCAGCCAAGTAAAGGGCACTGAAGCTTTCTTT; abundance: NA; d_gene: NA; j_gene: TRBJ1-1; v_gene: TRBV4-3
CDR3aa: CASSYQKESGNTIYF; CDR3nt: TGTGCCAGCTCTTACCAGAAGGAGTCTGGAAACACCATATATTTT; abundance: NA; d_gene: NA; j_gene: TRBJ1-3; v_gene: TRBV18
CDR3aa: CSATQGAMDTEAFF; CDR3nt: TGCAGCGCTACACAGGGGGCTATGGACACTGAAGCTTTCTTT; abundance: NA; d_gene: TRBD1; j_gene: TRBJ1-1; v_gene: TRBV29-1
CDR3aa: CASSLDTEAGADTQYF; CDR3nt: TGTGCCAGCAGCTTAGACACCGAGGCGGGCGCAGATACGCAGTATTTT; abundance: NA; d_gene: NA; j_gene: TRBJ2-3; v_gene: TRBV11-2
CDR3aa: CASSRSGQSNTEAFF; CDR3nt: TGTGCCAGCAGCCGTTCGGGACAGTCGAACACTGAAGCTTTCTTT; abundance: NA; d_gene: TRBD1; j_gene: TRBJ1-1; v_gene: TRBV4-2
CDR3aa: CASSFIMNTEAFF; CDR3nt: TGTGCCAGCAGCTTCATCATGAACACTGAAGCTTTCTTT; abundance: NA; d_gene: NA; j_gene: TRBJ1-1; v_gene: TRBV2
CDR3aa: CASSMRAGASYEQYF; CDR3nt: TGTGCCAGTAGTATGAGGGCGGGGGCCTCCTACGAGCAGTACTTC; abundance: NA; d_gene: NA; j_gene: TRBJ2-7; v_gene: TRBV19
CDR3aa: CASNKQGINYGYTF; CDR3nt: TGTGCCAGCAACAAACAGGGGATAAACTATGGCTACACCTTC; abundance: NA; d_gene: TRBD1; j_gene: TRBJ1-2; v_gene: TRBV28
CDR3aa: CSASAQAGVTDTQYF; CDR3nt: TGCAGTGCTAGTGCTCAAGCGGGAGTTACAGATACGCAGTATTTT; abundance: NA; d_gene: TRBD2; j_gene: TRBJ2-3; v_gene: TRBV20-1
CDR3aa: CASSELGQGVGETQYF; CDR3nt: TGTGCCAGCAGTGAACTCGGACAGGGCGTAGGGGAGACCCAGTACTTC; abundance: NA; d_gene: TRBD1; j_gene: TRBJ2-5; v_gene: TRBV6-1